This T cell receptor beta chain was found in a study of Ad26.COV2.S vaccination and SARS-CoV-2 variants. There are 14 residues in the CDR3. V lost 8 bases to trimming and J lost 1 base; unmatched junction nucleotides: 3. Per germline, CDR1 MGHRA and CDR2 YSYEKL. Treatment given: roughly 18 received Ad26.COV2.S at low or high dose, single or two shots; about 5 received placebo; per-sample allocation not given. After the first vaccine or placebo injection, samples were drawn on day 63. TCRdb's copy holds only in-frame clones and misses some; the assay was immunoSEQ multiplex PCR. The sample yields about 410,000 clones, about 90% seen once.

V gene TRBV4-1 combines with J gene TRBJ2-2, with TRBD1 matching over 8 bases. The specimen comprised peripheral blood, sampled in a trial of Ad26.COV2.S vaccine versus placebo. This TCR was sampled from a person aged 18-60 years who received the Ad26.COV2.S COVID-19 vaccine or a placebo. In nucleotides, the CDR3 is TGCGCCAGCTCCGGGACAGGGAACACCGGGGAGCTGTTTTTT. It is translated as CASSGTGNTGELFF.